A single sample gave rise to the 27 T cell receptor beta chains below, sequenced in a study of cytomegalovirus exposure and HLA in healthy donors. 13 Jbeta primers and 60 Vbeta primers were used for the PCR. TCRdb's copy holds only in-frame clones and misses some; the assay was immunoSEQ multiplex PCR. Of 110,000 to 150,000 clones in the sample, around 72% were seen once. Sequencing was performed on PBMCs. Receptor source: a man aged 18 to 30 in good health and CMV-seropositive.

This chain links TRBV7-9 with TRBJ2-7, with TRBD1 matching 8 bases. Germline V gives CDR1 SEHNR, CDR2 FQNEAQ (reference sequence). Unmatched junction bases numbered 4, after V lost 5 bases and J lost 4 bases. This CDR3 spans 13 amino acids. The CDR3 bases are TGTGCCAGCAGCATTACAGGGGGGTACGAGCAGTACTTC. Its protein product is CASSITGGYEQYF.

The gene calls are TRBV28 and TRBJ1-5; D possibly corresponds to TRBD1 (5 bases). V lost 1 base to trimming and J lost 5 bases, with 9 bases between them. CDR3 length equals 14 residues. Germline CDR1 reads MDHEN; CDR2 reads SYDVKM. CDR3 sequence reads: CASSLLTVHQPQHF. The CDR3 nucleotides are TGTGCCAGCAGTTTATTGACAGTACATCAGCCCCAGCATTTT.

The chain joins TRBV19 to TRBJ2-5, with 8 bases identical to TRBD1. The CDR3 has 15 amino acids. The J segment lost 7 bases and the V segment lost 1 base, leaving 8 bases of the junction unmatched. Germline CDR1 reads LNHDA; CDR2 reads SQIVND (reference sequence). The CDR3 nucleotides read TGTGCCAGTAGTATAGTCGGACAGGGATTGGGGACCCAGTACTTC. It encodes CASSIVGQGLGTQYF.

The V call is TRBV2, the J call TRBJ1-2; 8 positions agree with TRBD1. Germline-derived CDR1 and CDR2 are SNHLY and FYNNEI. The CDR3 has 13 amino acids. V gave up 3 bases and J gave up 6 bases; unmatched junction bases: 3. The DNA for the CDR3 is TGTGCCAGCAGTGATCAGGGGGCTCATGGCTACACCTTC. Residues: CASSDQGAHGYTF.

The chain uses TRBV14 and TRBJ2-5; a weak D match, TRBD2 (5 bases). The J call may be wrong; the DNA end is better matched by TRBJ2-7. The CDR3 length is 14 residues. Germline values: CDR1 SGHDN, CDR2 FVKESK. CDR3 in DNA: TGTGCCAGCAGCCAGCTAGAAGGAGGCTACGAGCAGTACTTC. Translating it yields CASSQLEGGYEQYF.

The genes are TRBV6-1 and TRBJ1-2; TRBD1 matches 7 bases. In germline, CDR1 is MNHNS, CDR2 SASEGT. V shed 10 bases and J 8 bases; nucleotides not matched to a gene: 13. This CDR3 has 13 amino acids. Here the CDR3 reads CATLIRDSGGYTF. CDR3 nucleotides: TGTGCCACCCTGATCCGGGACAGTGGGGGCTACACCTTC.

The chain couples TRBV29-1 to TRBJ2-5, with D tentatively TRBD2 (6 bases). The J call may be incorrect, as the DNA end agrees better with TRBJ2-7. The CDR3 loop spans 13 amino acids. The germline V gene has CDR1 SQVTM and CDR2 ANQGSEA. As DNA, the CDR3 is TGCAGCGTTGAAGGGAGGGGAGACTACGAGCAGTACTTC. Encoded protein: CSVEGRGDYEQYF.

The rearrangement links TRBV4-3 to TRBJ1-1, with D perhaps matching TRBD1 (5 bases). The V gene's germline CDR1 is LGHNA and CDR2 YSLEER. V was shortened by 0 bases and J by 5 bases, with 10 bases between the two germline ends. The length of the CDR3 is 14 residues. CDR3 protein: CASSQDGGGTEAFF. CDR3 nucleotide sequence: TGCGCCAGCAGCCAAGATGGGGGAGGGACTGAAGCTTTCTTT.

This rearrangement joins TRBV5-6 to TRBJ2-1; 7 positions match TRBD2. V shed 3 bases and J 5 bases; nucleotides not matched to a gene: 8. The CDR3 totals 15 residues. Germline CDR1 is SGHDT and CDR2 is YYEEEE. In DNA, the CDR3 is TGTGCCAGCAGCTACTCGACTAGCTGGAACAATGAGCAGTTCTTC. Translated: CASSYSTSWNNEQFF.

Here the CDR3 reads CATRTGTRSSTDTQYF. The CDR3 nucleotides read TGTGCCACCCGGACAGGGACCCGTTCTAGCACAGATACGCAGTATTTT. This chain links TRBV15 with TRBJ2-3, with TRBD1 matching 8 bases. CDR3 size: 16 residues. The germline V gene encodes CDR1 LNHNV and CDR2 YYDKDF (reference sequence). Losses at the gene ends were 8 bases for V and 0 bases for J; bases not matched to a gene: 10.

This clone came up a few times. The chain employs TRBV6-1 and TRBJ2-2; 8 bases align to TRBD2. The CDR3 loop spans 15 amino acids. Germline loops: CDR1 MNHNS, CDR2 SASEGT. J lost 1 base, V lost 7 bases, and 5 bases had no gene match. In nucleotides, the CDR3 is TGTGCCAGCACTTATAGCGGGATGAACACCGGGGAGCTGTTTTTT. It codes for CASTYSGMNTGELFF.

The sample holds one count of this clone. V is TRBV28 and J is TRBJ2-6; TRBD1 is a possible D gene (6 bases). CDR1 and CDR2 from the germline V gene are MDHEN and SYDVKM. The CDR3 has 17 amino acids. V lost 6 bases, J lost 1 base, and 16 bases lay in between. The CDR3 region is CASSPGTRASGANVLTF. For the CDR3, the DNA is TGTGCCAGCAGCCCCGGGACAAGGGCATCTGGGGCCAACGTCCTGACTTTC.

This chain links TRBV2 with TRBJ2-7; the D gene is possibly TRBD2 (5 bases). The CDR3 spans 14 residues. Germline values: CDR1 SNHLY, CDR2 FYNNEI. The ends were cut back, 4 bases at V and 3 bases at J, with 13 bases in the middle. The DNA for the CDR3 is TGTGCCAGCAGTGGTGGCCCGGCGGGCTACGAGCAGTACTTC. Its protein product is CASSGGPAGYEQYF.

This clone was counted between two and nine times. The CDR3 is CSTRGGSYNEQFF. The DNA for the CDR3 is TGCAGCACCCGAGGGGGCTCCTACAATGAGCAGTTCTTC. V and J are TRBV29-1 and TRBJ2-1, with a tentative D call TRBD1 (6 bases). V lost 8 bases and J lost 0, with 11 bases in between. CDR3 length: 13 residues. Looked up from germline, CDR1 is SQVTM and CDR2 is ANQGSEA.

CDR3 bases: TGCGCCAGCAGCTTCGGACATTCGCAAGAGACCCAGTACTTC. Amino acids: CASSFGHSQETQYF. V gene TRBV5-1 combines with J gene TRBJ2-5; maybe TRBD1 (5 bases). Deletions cut 2 bases from V and 2 bases from J, with 10 bases between. CDR1 is SGHRS and CDR2 is YFSETQ in the germline V gene. The CDR3 has 14 residues.

The genes are TRBV27 and TRBJ2-5, with D maybe TRBD2 (6 bases). The CDR3 has 14 residues. Germline V gives CDR1 MNHEY, CDR2 SMNVEV (reference sequence). V gave up 6 bases and J gave up 5 bases, with 16 bases separating them. For the CDR3, the DNA is TGTGCCAGCAGAAGGGCTAGCGCTTTGGAGACCCAGTACTTC. Its protein product is CASRRASALETQYF.

The table lists this clone with a count of one. J is TRBJ1-1 and V is TRBV6-5; the D is unclear. This CDR3 spans 13 amino acids. Germline V gene sequence: CDR1 MNHEY, CDR2 SVGAGI. The germline V and J ends were trimmed by 8 bases and 4 bases, with 14 bases remaining between them. The CDR3 coding sequence is TGTGCCAGCGCCAATCTCGGGAGCACTGAAGCTTTCTTT. Amino acids: CASANLGSTEAFF.

V is TRBV11-2 and J is TRBJ1-6; 8 nucleotides align to TRBD1. Per germline, CDR1 SGHAT and CDR2 FQNNGV. This CDR3 is built from 18 residues. V lost 5 bases, J lost 0 bases, and 9 bases stayed unmatched. CDR3 DNA sequence: TGTGCCAGCAGCCTCTTGACAGGGGCCAGCTCCTATAATTCACCCCTCCACTTT. The encoded protein is CASSLLTGASSYNSPLHF.

The chain combines TRBV5-1 with TRBJ2-5; 15 bases are a match to TRBD2. The trim removed 7 bases at V and 2 bases at J, leaving 9 bases unmatched. Looked up from germline, CDR1 is SGHRS and CDR2 is YFSETQ. This CDR3 is built from 17 residues. The CDR3 nucleotides are TGCGCCAGCCAAGGACTAGCGGGAGGGAGGCGACAAGAGACCCAGTACTTC. It translates to CASQGLAGGRRQETQYF.

The V gene is TRBV4-3, the J gene TRBJ2-2, with 13 positions matching TRBD2. Germline lookup yields CDR1 LGHNA and CDR2 YSLEER. This CDR3 is 19 amino acids long. V was pared by 0 bases and J by 1 base, with 5 bases of the junction left unmatched. The CDR3 nucleotides read TGCGCCAGCAGCCAAGATACACTAGCGGGGGGGCTGAACACCGGGGAGCTGTTTTTT. Amino acids: CASSQDTLAGGLNTGELFF.

The V gene is TRBV2, the J gene TRBJ1-1, with 10 nucleotides matching TRBD1. Germline loops: CDR1 SNHLY, CDR2 FYNNEI. The CDR3 covers 15 residues. J gave up 4 bases and V 5 bases, and 7 bases lay outside the gene matches. CDR3 sequence: CASSSTGGIATEAFF. For the CDR3, the DNA is TGTGCCAGCAGTTCGACAGGGGGCATCGCCACTGAAGCTTTCTTT.

This clone showed up just a few times. The V and J genes are TRBV12-5 and TRBJ2-5; TRBD2 is a possible D gene (5 bases). The ends were cut back, 5 bases at V and 2 bases at J, with 15 bases in the middle. The CDR3 totals 15 residues. Per germline, CDR1 LGHNT and CDR2 FRNRAP. CDR3 DNA: TGTGCTAGTGGTCTTTCGCGTCCGGGACAAGAGACCCAGTACTTC. This translates into CASGLSRPGQETQYF.

Concerning this clone itself: Additional DNA sequences in this sample encode the identical CDR3. The V gene is TRBV28, the J gene TRBJ1-3, with 8 bases matching TRBD1. Per germline, CDR1 MDHEN and CDR2 SYDVKM. The CDR3 runs 15 residues. V gave up 1 base and J gave up 1 base; unmatched junction bases: 0. Here the CDR3 reads CASSLYRGSGNTIYF. DNA for the CDR3: TGTGCCAGCAGTTTATACAGGGGGTCTGGAAACACCATATATTTT.

The chain employs TRBV10-3 and TRBJ2-1, with 9 bases identical to TRBD2. The V gene end was trimmed by 3 bases and the J gene end by 10 bases; junction bases not matched to a gene: 16. The CDR3 consists of 17 residues. Germline-derived CDR1 and CDR2 are ENHRY and SYGVKD. In DNA, the CDR3 is TGTGCCATCAGTGAAGGGGTTGTGGCTAGCGGGATGGAGGAGCAGTTCTTC. Translating it yields CAISEGVVASGMEEQFF.

This chain's CDR3 is CASSPTGGSQPQHF. CDR3 bases: TGTGCCAGCAGCCCTACAGGGGGCAGTCAGCCCCAGCATTTT. The chain combines TRBV7-2 with TRBJ1-5; 9 bases align to TRBD1. This CDR3 is 14 amino acids long. The V gene end was trimmed by 5 bases and the J gene end by 6 bases; junction bases not matched to a gene: 5. The germline V gene encodes CDR1 SGHTA and CDR2 FQGNSA.

In its sample, this clone was seen a few times. The chain combines TRBV4-1 with TRBJ2-4, with TRBD1 matching over 7 bases. Germline CDR1 reads MGHRA; CDR2 reads YSYEKL. After removal of 0 bases from V and 8 bases from J, the junction contained 7 bases not matched to a gene. The CDR3 spans 15 residues. CDR3 sequence (DNA): TGCGCCAGCAGCCAAGATCCGACAGGGCGGGACATTCAGTACTTC. Translated: CASSQDPTGRDIQYF.

This rearrangement joins TRBV5-6 to TRBJ2-5, with a weak D call TRBD1 (7 bases). V lost 6 bases and J lost 0, with 15 bases in between. This CDR3 is built from 15 residues. Per germline, CDR1 SGHDT and CDR2 YYEEEE. The CDR3 nucleotides read TGTGCCAGCAAGTGGGGCAGGGGGGACCAAGAGACCCAGTACTTC. This encodes CASKWGRGDQETQYF.